These 24 T cell receptor beta chains were sequenced from one sample in a study of T cells in Graves' hyperthyroidism and ophthalmopathy (dated by TCRdb to between 2018 and 2021). Libraries were prepared through multiplex PCR. The listed sequencing device is Illumina HiSeq 2000. Amplification of TCR beta CDR3 regions was carried out from RNA transcripts. The first round of RT-PCR for the TCR CDR3 was performed with the HTBI primer set and the Qiagen OneStep RT-PCR kit. TCRdb redid the processing of the public reads, applying fastp at Q25 and MiXCR, and retained in-frame beta chains. Every distinct CDR3 protein forms one entry, paired with its most common genes and DNA. The sample table contains 400,000 to 600,000 distinct CDR3 sequences; only one count was recorded for approximately 16% of them. 25% to 35% of the sample goes to the ten largest clones. Sequences were obtained from blood. The source is a woman aged 25 to 45 with Graves' ophthalmopathy.

The chain recombines TRBV14 with TRBJ2-7; 9 bases are shared with TRBD2. J was trimmed by 4 bases and V by 4 bases; bases with no gene match: 5. Per germline, CDR1 SGHDN and CDR2 FVKESK. The CDR3 covers 14 residues. The CDR3 sequence: CASSLSGSRYEQYF. The CDR3 DNA reads as TGTGCCAGCAGCCTTAGCGGGAGTAGGTACGAGCAGTACTTC.

V gene TRBV15 combines with J gene TRBJ2-7; D uncertain. In germline, CDR1 is LNHNV, CDR2 YYDKDF (reference sequence). V was pared by 5 bases and J by 0 bases, with 11 bases between. The CDR3 sequence is 14 residues long. The CDR3: CATSSSKSSYEQYF. Here the CDR3 DNA reads TGTGCCACCAGCTCCTCCAAGAGCTCCTACGAGCAGTACTTC.

About this clonotype: One junction end does not reproduce the germline sequence, and a read error may be involved. This chain links TRBV27 with TRBJ1-5, with TRBD1 matching 9 bases. Germline CDR1 and CDR2: MNHEY and SMNVEV (reference sequence). The CDR3 consists of 15 residues. CDR3 residues: CASGLGTGPNQPQHF. Written as DNA, the CDR3 is TGTGCCAGCGGTTTAGGGACAGGGCCCAATCAGCCCCAGCATTTT.

This clonotype has only a few counts. This chain connects TRBV30 to TRBJ2-5, with 9 bases aligning to TRBD2. The V gene's germline CDR1 is GTSNPN and CDR2 SVGIG (reference sequence). Trimming removed 0 bases from V and 5 bases from J; junction bases left unmatched: 7. The CDR3 is 15 amino acids. The CDR3 DNA reads TGTGCCTGGAGTGTTGGTAGCGGGAGCATGGAGACCCAGTACTTC. It yields the protein CAWSVGSGSMETQYF.

This clonotype was detected a few times. The V call is TRBV5-1, the J call TRBJ2-5, with D maybe TRBD2 (6 bases). Trimming pared 4 bases from V and 5 bases from J, leaving 15 bases between. The CDR3 has 14 residues. In germline, CDR1 is SGHRS, CDR2 YFSETQ. The CDR3 region is CASSLLTRRETQYF. In DNA, the CDR3 is TGCGCCAGCAGCCTGTTGACTAGGCGCGAGACCCAGTACTTC.

The chain employs TRBV7-9 and TRBJ2-5; 10 bases fit TRBD1. From germline, CDR1 is SEHNR and CDR2 FQNEAQ (reference sequence). After removal of 4 bases from V and 4 bases from J, the junction contained 12 bases not matched to a gene. This CDR3 is 17 amino acids long. CDR3 loop: CASSSIPGTGEGETQYF. In DNA form, the CDR3 reads TGTGCCAGCAGCTCCATCCCAGGGACAGGGGAAGGAGAGACCCAGTACTTC.

In its sample, this clonotype was seen many times. This rearrangement joins TRBV15 to TRBJ1-1, with TRBD1 as a possible D gene (6 bases). V gave up 3 bases and J gave up 3 bases, with 20 bases separating them. Germline assignment: CDR1 LNHNV and CDR2 YYDKDF (reference sequence). The CDR3 extends over 17 amino acids. The CDR3 region has the DNA TGTGCCACCAGCAGCTGGGGGCGACTCAGAATCGACACTGAAGCTTTCTTT. Translated: CATSSWGRLRIDTEAFF. Supplemented by reference TRBV15 and TRBJ1-1, the full variable domain reads DAMVIQNPRYQVTQFGKPVTLSCSQTLNHNVMYWYQQKSSQAPKLLFHYYDKDFNNEADTPDNFQSRRPNTSFCFLDIRSPGLGDTAMYLCATSSWGRLRIDTEAFFGQGTRLTVV.

This clonotype was counted only a few times. The J gene is TRBJ2-1, the V gene TRBV27, with 9 bases matching TRBD1. This CDR3 is 17 amino acids long. V trimming: 3 bases; J trimming: 7 bases; junction bases outside the gene matches: 13. From germline, CDR1 is MNHEY and CDR2 SMNVEV (reference sequence). The CDR3 loop is CASSFLGFGTGRNEQFF. CDR3 coding DNA: TGTGCCAGCAGTTTCTTGGGTTTCGGGACAGGGCGAAATGAGCAGTTCTTC.

This chain joins TRBV28 and TRBJ2-5; 12 bases are a match to TRBD2. J gave up 7 bases and V 3 bases, and 9 bases lay outside the gene matches. This CDR3 contains 16 residues. CDR1 and CDR2 (germline): MDHEN, SYDVKM. The CDR3 coding sequence is TGTGCCAGCAGTTTTCCTAGCGGGAGGGGAGAGAGGACCCAGTACTTC. Translated, it gives CASSFPSGRGERTQYF.

This clonotype was observed a handful of times. This chain uses TRBV6-5 with TRBJ1-1; 7 bases are shared with TRBD1. The germline V gene has CDR1 MNHEY and CDR2 SVGAGI. The CDR3 covers 16 residues. The V segment lost 2 bases and the J segment 4 bases; nucleotides outside the gene matches: 10. CDR3 sequence reads: CASSYVQNPGGTEAFF. CDR3 nucleotides: TGTGCCAGCAGTTACGTTCAGAACCCAGGGGGCACTGAAGCTTTCTTT.

This chain links TRBV7-2 with TRBJ2-7, with TRBD1 matching 8 bases. The CDR3 extends over 15 amino acids. V was pared by 1 base and J by 3 bases, with 5 bases of the junction left unmatched. Germline V gene lookup returns CDR1 SGHTA and CDR2 FQGNSA. This CDR3 reads CASSLDRGSSYEQYF. The CDR3 region has the DNA TGTGCCAGCAGCTTAGACAGGGGGAGTAGCTACGAGCAGTACTTC. Drawing the rest from reference TRBV7-2 and TRBJ2-7, the complete variable domain is GAGVSQSPSNKVTEKGKDVELRCDPISGHTALYWYRQSLGQGLEFLIYFQGNSAPDKSGLPSDRFSAERTGGSVSTLTIQRTQQEDSAVYLCASSLDRGSSYEQYFGPGTRLTVT.

This chain links TRBV7-2 with TRBJ2-5; possible D gene TRBD2, 7 bases. The CDR3 has 15 residues. Germline V gene lookup returns CDR1 SGHTA and CDR2 FQGNSA. Trimming removed 5 bases at V and 4 bases at J, with 17 bases between. The CDR3: CASSQGRRGGETQYF. The CDR3 DNA sequence: TGTGCCAGCAGCCAAGGTCGAAGGGGGGGAGAGACCCAGTACTTC.

The chain has TRBV2 and TRBJ1-2; 7 bases match TRBD1. Germline values: CDR1 SNHLY, CDR2 FYNNEI. The V and J ends lost 8 bases and 6 bases, in that order; junction bases with no gene match: 9. This CDR3 has 13 amino acids. The CDR3 protein is CASHITGAHGYTF. DNA for the CDR3: TGTGCCAGCCACATAACAGGGGCCCATGGCTACACCTTC. The full variable domain, with the rest looked up from reference TRBV2 and TRBJ1-2, is EPEVTQTPSHQVTQMGQEVILRCVPISNHLYFYWYRQILGQKVEFLVSFYNNEISEKSEIFDDQFSVERPDGSNFTLKIRSTKLEDSAMYFCASHITGAHGYTFGSGTRLTVV.

The table lists this clonotype with a few counts. The chain has TRBV6-1 and TRBJ1-1, with TRBD1 as a possible D gene (6 bases). Germline CDR1 reads MNHNS; CDR2 reads SASEGT. The V end lost 5 bases, the J end lost 6 bases, and 13 bases lay between the germline ends. The CDR3 covers 13 residues. The CDR3 bases are TGTGCCAGCAGTTCTCAGGGGAGGCCTGAAGCTTTCTTT. It translates to CASSSQGRPEAFF.

A note on this clonotype: A much larger clone differs by one base, so this may be a read error. The J gene is TRBJ1-1, the V gene TRBV6-2 or TRBV6-3, with 7 bases lining up with TRBD1. Germline CDR1 is MNHEY and CDR2 is SVGEGT. V dropped 5 bases and J dropped 4; count of bases not matched to a gene: 4. The CDR3 spans 13 residues. The CDR3 nucleotides are TGTGCCAGCAGTCGCGCAGGGGGCACTGAAGCTTTCTTT. Protein: CASSRAGGTEAFF.

At least ten counts were recorded for this clonotype. The gene calls are TRBV24-1 and TRBJ2-3, with 7 nucleotides matching TRBD2. The length of the CDR3 is 16 residues. The V segment lost 1 base and the J segment 2 bases; nucleotides outside the gene matches: 5. CDR1 KGHDR and CDR2 SFDVKD come from the germline V gene. The CDR3 nucleotides read TGTGCCACCAGTGATTTCGAAGCGGGGTCCACAGATACGCAGTATTTT. It yields the protein CATSDFEAGSTDTQYF.

This clonotype came up a few times. This rearrangement joins TRBV20-1 to TRBJ2-7; D is perhaps TRBD2 (6 bases). The V end was cut by 0 bases, the J end by 2 bases, with 14 bases between. The CDR3 loop spans 15 amino acids. In germline, CDR1 is DFQATT, CDR2 SNEGSKA (reference sequence). The chain's CDR3 is CSARDLSERAYEQYF. CDR3 bases: TGCAGTGCTAGAGATCTTAGTGAGCGGGCCTACGAGCAGTACTTC.

This clonotype was seen repeatedly, ten times or more. The V call is TRBV7-2, the J call TRBJ1-1; D possibly corresponds to TRBD1 (6 bases). This CDR3 contains 14 residues. The V end was cut by 2 bases, the J end by 4 bases, with 11 bases between. CDR1 is SGHTA, CDR2 FQGNSA, per germline. The CDR3 bases are TGTGCCAGCAGCTTATGGGGGGCGAGCACTGAAGCTTTCTTT. This encodes CASSLWGASTEAFF.

Ten or more counts support this clonotype. The V call is TRBV11-2, the J call TRBJ2-3; a weak D match, TRBD2 (6 bases). Between the trimmed V and J ends, which lost 1 base and 6 bases, there was a span of 11 bases. Germline V CDR1 and CDR2: SGHAT, FQNNGV. The CDR3 totals 14 residues. The CDR3 DNA sequence: TGTGCCAGCAGCTTAGGGGCGGGACGCGATACGCAGTATTTT. Protein product: CASSLGAGRDTQYF.

This clonotype was observed at least ten times. The J gene is TRBJ1-2, the V gene TRBV28; no clear D. V was trimmed by 6 bases and J by 2 bases, leaving 10 bases between them. This CDR3 contains 13 residues. CDR1 is MDHEN, CDR2 SYDVKM, per germline. The CDR3 sequence is CASSRGVNYGYTF. As DNA, the CDR3 is TGTGCCAGCAGCCGTGGGGTAAACTATGGCTACACCTTC.

This clonotype was found a few times. Given a much more abundant clone one base away, this may be a read error. This chain joins TRBV2 and TRBJ2-7, with 9 bases that match TRBD2. Matching the DNA end better, TRBJ2-1 makes the J call doubtful. Looked up from germline, CDR1 is SNHLY and CDR2 is FYNNEI. The CDR3 has 16 residues. The CDR3 loop is CASSKGRLAASYEQFF. The CDR3 DNA reads TGTGCCAGCAGTAAAGGGCGACTAGCGGCCTCCTACGAGCAGTTCTTC.

Remarks on this clonotype: A clone one base away is much larger, so this may be a read error. V usage is TRBV19 and J usage is TRBJ2-1, with a tentative D call TRBD2 (6 bases). This CDR3 contains 18 residues. V dropped 7 bases and J dropped 3 bases, with 25 bases sitting between them. Germline lookup yields CDR1 LNHDA and CDR2 SQIVND (reference sequence). The CDR3 here is CASKRASRSWGDYNEQFF. CDR3 DNA: TGTGCCAGTAAAAGGGCTAGCCGGAGTTGGGGGGACTACAATGAGCAGTTCTTC.

The gene calls are TRBV7-9 and TRBJ2-1; D may be TRBD2 (6 bases). V dropped 7 bases and J dropped 8 bases, with 21 bases sitting between them. The CDR3 extends over 15 amino acids. CDR1 SEHNR and CDR2 FQNEAQ come from the germline V gene (reference sequence). CDR3 amino acids: CASTVRDSQADEQFF. In DNA form, the CDR3 reads TGTGCCAGCACAGTCCGGGACTCACAGGCCGATGAGCAGTTCTTC.

The rearrangement uses TRBV20-1 and TRBJ2-6; 8 bases match TRBD1. Germline values: CDR1 DFQATT, CDR2 SNEGSKA (reference sequence). The V and J ends lost 3 bases and 0 bases, in that order; junction bases with no gene match: 10. The CDR3 length is 18 residues. CDR3 residues: CSARGRDRPSSGANVLTF. The CDR3 DNA is TGCAGTGCTAGGGGAAGGGACAGGCCAAGCTCTGGGGCCAACGTCCTGACTTTC.